This TCR beta chain was sequenced in a study of cytomegalovirus exposure and HLA in healthy donors. Findings and limits, study-wide: Researchers catalogued 160 or so TCR beta chains as cytomegalovirus-associated.

V shed 6 bases, J shed 6 bases, and the junction held 10 bases outside the gene matches. Germline V CDR1 and CDR2: MNHNS, SASEGT. The CDR3 loop spans 14 amino acids. Remarks on this clone: Antigen unknown.

Both 60 Vbeta primers and 13 Jbeta primers went into the PCR. Method: immunoSEQ multiplex PCR; TCRdb's copy keeps in-frame clones and lacks some. The table shows some 100,000 clones, with 75% occurring only once. The specimen sequenced was PBMCs. V gene TRBV6-1 combines with J gene TRBJ2-5; 7 positions match TRBD1. The receptor was derived from a male donor in good health and CMV-seropositive. The CDR3 DNA reads TGTGCCAGCAGACCCCAGGGGGTCGCCCAGACCCAGTACTTC. Amino acid sequence: CASRPQGVAQTQYF.